The TCR beta chain described here comes from a study of blood T cell repertoires in COVID-19. The CDR3 consists of 9 residues. Original processing methods: Amplification with reference gene primers provided the estimates of nucleated cell counts. The assay was immunoSEQ multiplex PCR, and TCRdb's table has in-frame clones only and misses some. V and J calls plus clone size are reproduced from that table; the DNA served to infer D and trimming. Among over 120,000 clones listed, around nine tenths were seen once. The sequencing sample was made of peripheral blood. The V and J genes are TRBV21-1 and TRBJ2-1; the D call TRBD2 from the table was never checked on the DNA. TRBV21-1 is listed as a pseudogene. The sequence was obtained from a woman aged 50 to 60 with acute or convalescent COVID-19. The CDR3, as DNA: TGTGCCAGCTTTAATAGGCAGTTCTTC. Protein product: CASFNRQFF.